This T cell receptor beta chain derives from a study of shared clonotypes between healthy human individuals. This CDR3 spans 15 amino acids. Germline loops: CDR1 SGHVS, CDR2 FNYEAQ. Unmatched junction bases numbered 5, after V lost 4 bases and J lost 4 bases. The method was immunoSEQ multiplex PCR; TCRdb's version includes in-frame clones alone and lacks a portion of them. The sample contains 550,000 to 800,000 clones, less than 85% of which appear only once. Naive CD4+ cells were CD45RA-selected; the remaining cells were memory. The TCR sequence derives from a woman aged 25 to 39 in good health. V is TRBV7-6 and J is TRBJ2-1; 9 bases align to TRBD1. The sequencing input was memory CD4+ T cells sorted from blood. Subset: CD45RA-negative fraction. CDR3 bases: TGTGCCAGCAGCTACTCCGGGACAGGGTACAATGAGCAGTTCTTC. Its protein product is CASSYSGTGYNEQFF.